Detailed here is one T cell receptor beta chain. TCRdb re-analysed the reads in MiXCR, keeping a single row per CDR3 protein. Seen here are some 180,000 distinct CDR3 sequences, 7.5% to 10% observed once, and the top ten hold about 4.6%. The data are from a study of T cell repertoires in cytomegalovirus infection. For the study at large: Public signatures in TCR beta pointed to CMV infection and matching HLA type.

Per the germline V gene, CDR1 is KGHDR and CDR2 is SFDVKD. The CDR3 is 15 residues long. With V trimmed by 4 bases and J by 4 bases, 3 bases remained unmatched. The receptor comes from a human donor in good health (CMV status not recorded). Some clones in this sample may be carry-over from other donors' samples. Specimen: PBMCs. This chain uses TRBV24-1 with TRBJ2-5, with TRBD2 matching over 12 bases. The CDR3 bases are TGTGCCACCAGTGACACGACTAGCGGGAGAGAGACCCAGTACTTC. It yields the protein CATSDTTSGRETQYF.